One T cell receptor beta chain is described in this entry. These data come from a study of blood T cell repertoires in COVID-19. Study in general: Specimens from acute and convalescent COVID-19 originated in the United States, Italy and Spain. PBMCs, B-cell-depleted T cells, or T cells were the source of the cDNA or gDNA that made up the material.

Under the authors' procedure: Researchers report that nucleated cell counts were estimated from reference gene primer amplification. Only in-frame clones appear in the TCRdb table, and some are missing; sequencing was by immunoSEQ multiplex PCR. Clonal size and the V and J genes are those of that table, whereas D and trimming came from the DNA. This table holds about 87,000 clones, approximately 75% found once. Germline values: CDR1 MNHNY, CDR2 SVGAGI (reference sequence). Trimming took 7 bases from V and 7 from J, leaving 14 bases between them. The CDR3 extends over 12 amino acids. The sequence came from a woman aged 50 to 65 with acute or convalescent COVID-19. This chain uses TRBV6-6 with TRBJ2-7; D is possibly TRBD2 (5 bases). Sequencing was performed on peripheral blood. In DNA form, the CDR3 reads TGTGCCAGCATAGACTCCCGCGGGGAGCAGTACTTC. Translated, it gives CASIDSRGEQYF.